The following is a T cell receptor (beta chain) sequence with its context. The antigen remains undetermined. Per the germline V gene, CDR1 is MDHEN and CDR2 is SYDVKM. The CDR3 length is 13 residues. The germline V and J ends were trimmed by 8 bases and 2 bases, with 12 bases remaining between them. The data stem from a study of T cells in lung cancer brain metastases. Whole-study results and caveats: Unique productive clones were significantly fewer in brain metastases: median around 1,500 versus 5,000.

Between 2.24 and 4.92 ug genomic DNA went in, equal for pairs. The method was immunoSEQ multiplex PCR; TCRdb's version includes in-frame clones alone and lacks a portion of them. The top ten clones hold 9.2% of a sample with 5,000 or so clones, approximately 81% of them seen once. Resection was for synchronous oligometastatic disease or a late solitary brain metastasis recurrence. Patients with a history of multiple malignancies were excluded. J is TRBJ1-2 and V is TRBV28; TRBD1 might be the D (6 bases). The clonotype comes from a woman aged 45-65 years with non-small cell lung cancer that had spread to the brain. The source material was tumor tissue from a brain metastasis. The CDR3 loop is CASVRGQNYGYTF. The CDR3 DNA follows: TGTGCCAGCGTACGGGGACAAAACTATGGCTACACCTTC.